Listed below are T cell receptor beta chains from one sample, sequenced in a study of T-cell reconstitution after alpha-beta-depleted transplantation in children. TCRdb redid the calling of the PCR reads with MiXCR, one entry per CDR3 protein. The table has 60,000 to 70,000 distinct CDR3 sequences, roughly 4.9% seen once. The sequences come from PBMCs, mostly from graft donor cells, collected 180 days after TCRalphabeta/CD19-depleted stem cell transplant. The receptors were sampled from a boy younger than two who had a stem cell transplant for acute myeloid leukemia, so the T cells may come from the graft donor. Each CDR3 is given with its conserved first and last residue. The order of the fields is V gene, J gene, CDR3 protein.

>TRBV5-6|TRBJ1-1
CASSPGTGRGAFF
>TRBV7-6|TRBJ2-7
CASSSLADEQYF
>TRBV20-1|TRBJ2-1
CSARQGPPSYNEQFF
>TRBV5-1|TRBJ2-1
CASSLDPGTGYNEQFF
>TRBV3-1|TRBJ2-1
CASSQDLGGGRYNEQFF
>TRBV29-1|TRBJ1-1
CSSGQGDTEAFF
>TRBV2|TRBJ2-7
CASTGQGPYEQYF
>TRBV11-3|TRBJ2-3
CASSLGSGARIRDTQYF
>TRBV5-1|TRBJ2-3
CASSFGTGMTDTQYF
>TRBV12-3/TRBV12-4|TRBJ2-1
CASTTGGNEQFF
>TRBV11-2|TRBJ2-7
CASSLGGGGPGREQYF
>TRBV20-1|TRBJ2-5
CSVRILTGPRRETQYF